This T cell receptor (beta chain) was sequenced during a study of Graves' ophthalmopathy and Graves' hyperthyroidism. The CDR3 totals 13 residues. The germline V gene encodes CDR1 SGHRS and CDR2 YFSETQ. V gave up 7 bases and J gave up 3 bases, with 13 bases separating them. This clonotype was recorded many times. From RNA, the CDR3 regions of TCR beta chains were amplified and sequenced. First-round RT-PCR with HTBI primers preceded a second-round multiplex PCR. TCRdb fed the multiplex PCR reads into MiXCR, producing one record per CDR3 protein. The sample lists over 500,000 distinct CDR3 sequences; 22% were seen once.

The chain carries TRBV5-1 and TRBJ1-2; D is unclear. Input material: peripheral blood. This receptor was obtained from a woman aged 18-29 years with stable Graves' hyperthyroidism. Some clones in this sample may be carry-over from other donors' samples. CDR3 nucleotides: TGCGCCAGCTCCCCCGCGTTGGACTATGGCTACACCTTC. Amino acids: CASSPALDYGYTF.